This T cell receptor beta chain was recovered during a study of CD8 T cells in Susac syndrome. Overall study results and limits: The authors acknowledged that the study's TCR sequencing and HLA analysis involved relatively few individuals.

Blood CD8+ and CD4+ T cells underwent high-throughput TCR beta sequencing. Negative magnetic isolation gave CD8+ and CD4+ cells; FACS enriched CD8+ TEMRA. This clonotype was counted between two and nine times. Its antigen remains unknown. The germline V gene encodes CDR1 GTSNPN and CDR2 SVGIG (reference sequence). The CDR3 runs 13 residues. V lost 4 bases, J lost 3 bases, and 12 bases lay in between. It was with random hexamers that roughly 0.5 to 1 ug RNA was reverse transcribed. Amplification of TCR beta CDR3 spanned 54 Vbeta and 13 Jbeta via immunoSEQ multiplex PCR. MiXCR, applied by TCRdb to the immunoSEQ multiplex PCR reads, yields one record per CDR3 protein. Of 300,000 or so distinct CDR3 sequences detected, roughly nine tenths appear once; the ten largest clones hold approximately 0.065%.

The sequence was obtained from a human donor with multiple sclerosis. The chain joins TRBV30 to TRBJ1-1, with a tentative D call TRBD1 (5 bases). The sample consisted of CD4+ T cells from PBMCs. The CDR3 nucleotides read TGTGCCTGGAACAAGGAACAGGACACTGAAGCTTTCTTT. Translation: CAWNKEQDTEAFF.